The 32 T cell receptor beta chains below come from one sample, sequenced in a study of PD-1 blockade in classical Hodgkin lymphoma. With no exception, relapse followed autologous stem cell transplantation in all patients, and brentuximab vedotin exposure varied. Sequenced by immunoSEQ multiplex PCR; TCRdb stores in-frame clones only, minus some. Among about 10,000 clones listed, about 94% were seen once. Sequences were derived from peripheral blood mononuclear cells (PBMCs), sampled at baseline. These receptors all come from a human donor with classical Hodgkin lymphoma.

The V call is TRBV28, the J call TRBJ2-7; 11 positions match TRBD1. In germline, CDR1 is MDHEN, CDR2 SYDVKM. CDR3 length: 21 amino acids. Germline trimming cut 6 bases from V and 7 bases from J; bases unmatched to any gene: 29. CDR3 in DNA: TGTGCCAGCAGCATGCCGATGTTTGTGACAGGAAAGGACAGGGGGCGATTAGAGCAGTACTTC. Translating it yields CASSMPMFVTGKDRGRLEQYF.

The rearrangement links TRBV6-4 to TRBJ1-2; tentatively, D is TRBD1 (5 bases). The CDR3 contains 13 residues. Germline lookup yields CDR1 MRHNA and CDR2 SNTAGT. Trimming removed 4 bases at V and 9 bases at J, with 15 bases between. The CDR3 region is CASSGRDGDSYTF. The CDR3 DNA is TGTGCCAGCAGTGGCCGGGACGGTGATAGCTACACCTTC.

This chain links TRBV5-4 with TRBJ1-5, with TRBD1 matching over 9 bases. The length of the CDR3 is 13 residues. Losses at the gene ends were 4 bases for V and 5 bases for J; bases not matched to a gene: 1. Germline V gives CDR1 SGHNT, CDR2 YYREEE (reference sequence). CDR3: CASSRDRDQPQHF. The CDR3 DNA sequence: TGTGCCAGCAGCAGGGACAGGGATCAGCCCCAGCATTTT.

This rearrangement joins TRBV5-1 to TRBJ1-2; D remains ambiguous. CDR1 and CDR2 from the germline V gene are SGHRS and YFSETQ. Trimming shortened V by 0 bases and J by 3 bases, and 6 bases separated the two germline ends. The CDR3 covers 13 residues. The CDR3 coding sequence is TGCGCCAGCAGCTTGGGGAGGGACTATGGCTACACCTTC. Protein product: CASSLGRDYGYTF.

The chain combines TRBV7-9 with TRBJ1-3; 10 positions match TRBD1. The CDR3 has 18 amino acids. CDR1 is SEHNR, CDR2 FQNEAQ, per germline (reference sequence). V lost 5 bases, J lost 1 base, and 11 bases stayed unmatched. The CDR3 loop reads CASSAFRDRGGSGNTIYF. The CDR3 DNA follows: TGTGCCAGCAGCGCATTCCGGGACAGGGGAGGATCTGGAAACACCATATATTTT.

V gene TRBV28 combines with J gene TRBJ2-3; 7 bases match TRBD2. V lost 5 bases, J lost 2 bases, and 7 bases stayed unmatched. CDR3 length: 15 amino acids. From germline, CDR1 is MDHEN and CDR2 SYDVKM. The CDR3 loop reads CASSPPSGITDTQYF. CDR3 DNA sequence: TGTGCCAGCAGTCCCCCCAGCGGGATCACAGATACGCAGTATTTT.

V and J are TRBV5-6 and TRBJ2-1; TRBD2 might be the D (6 bases). V dropped 4 bases and J dropped 6 bases, with 8 bases sitting between them. Germline values: CDR1 SGHDT, CDR2 YYEEEE. CDR3 length: 12 amino acids. The CDR3 DNA reads as TGTGCCAGCAGCCACGGGAGCAATGAGCAGTTCTTC. Translating it yields CASSHGSNEQFF.

The V call is TRBV28, the J call TRBJ2-2; 11 bases line up with TRBD2. Germline values: CDR1 MDHEN, CDR2 SYDVKM. The CDR3 runs 16 residues. The junction had 8 bases not matched to a gene; V was cut back by 8 bases and J by 3 bases. The CDR3 loop reads CASLQASGGYTGELFF. As DNA, the CDR3 is TGTGCCAGCCTACAGGCTAGCGGGGGGTACACCGGGGAGCTGTTTTTT.

The chain recombines TRBV19 with TRBJ1-2, with D possibly being TRBD1 (5 bases). In germline, CDR1 is LNHDA, CDR2 SQIVND (reference sequence). Trimming cost V 3 bases and J 1 base, with 15 bases left between them. The CDR3 loop spans 16 amino acids. The CDR3 is CASSIVPGFSNYGYTF. CDR3 nucleotide sequence: TGTGCCAGTAGTATCGTCCCAGGGTTCAGTAACTATGGCTACACCTTC.

The table lists this clone with a count of one. The chain combines TRBV10-3 with TRBJ2-5; no firm D call. The germline V gene has CDR1 ENHRY and CDR2 SYGVKD. The CDR3 contains 11 residues. Trimming cost V 0 bases and J 4 bases, with 0 bases left between them. Here the CDR3 reads CAISESETQYF. The CDR3 DNA reads as TGTGCCATCAGTGAGTCAGAGACCCAGTACTTC.

The rearrangement uses TRBV28 and TRBJ1-5, with D unclear. The germline V gene encodes CDR1 MDHEN and CDR2 SYDVKM. V was shortened by 8 bases and J by 11 bases, with 10 bases between the two germline ends. The CDR3 has 10 residues. CDR3 bases: TGTGCCAGCGGACTAACGGCCCAGCATTTT. Encoded protein: CASGLTAQHF.

CDR3 loop: CASSASLWFPDEQFF. CDR3 coding DNA: TGTGCCAGCAGCGCTAGTTTATGGTTCCCGGATGAGCAGTTCTTC. The gene calls are TRBV9 and TRBJ2-1, with D unresolved. The CDR3 runs to 15 residues. Trimming took off 3 bases at V and 8 bases at J, with 18 bases between the two ends. Germline V gives CDR1 SGDLS, CDR2 YYNGEE.

In its sample, this clone was seen once. The V call is TRBV5-6, the J call TRBJ2-7; 10 bases map to TRBD1. Germline V gene lookup returns CDR1 SGHDT and CDR2 YYEEEE. V lost 4 bases and J lost 6; bases outside the gene matches: 13. This CDR3 has 16 amino acids. CDR3 region: CASSPVTSGTGVEQYF. CDR3 sequence (DNA): TGTGCCAGCAGCCCAGTCACCTCCGGGACAGGGGTCGAGCAGTACTTC.

This clone appeared a single time. The V gene is TRBV6-1, the J gene TRBJ2-5; D gene ambiguous. The CDR3 has 13 residues. Germline loops: CDR1 MNHNS, CDR2 SASEGT. The germline V and J ends were trimmed by 1 base and 3 bases, with 6 bases remaining between them. The CDR3: CASSEVAEETQYF. The CDR3 region has the DNA TGTGCCAGCAGTGAAGTGGCGGAAGAGACCCAGTACTTC.

The chain recombines TRBV10-2 with TRBJ1-5; no clear D gene. The V gene lost 2 bases and the J gene lost 4 bases, with 9 bases spanning the gap. This CDR3 comprises 14 residues. Germline lookup yields CDR1 WSHSY and CDR2 SAAADI. DNA for the CDR3: TGCGCCAGCAGTGAGGTTGTGAGAAATCAGCCCCAGCATTTT. Amino acids: CASSEVVRNQPQHF.

The rearrangement uses TRBV5-4 and TRBJ2-7; 8 bases agree with TRBD1. CDR1 is SGHNT, CDR2 YYREEE, per germline (reference sequence). This CDR3 comprises 16 residues. V lost 3 bases to trimming and J lost 4 bases; unmatched junction nucleotides: 12. This CDR3 is CASSSMGQGAGYEQYF. CDR3 nucleotides: TGTGCCAGCAGCTCGATGGGTCAGGGGGCAGGGTACGAGCAGTACTTC.

The chain uses TRBV30 and TRBJ2-2; D could derive from TRBD1 or TRBD2 (6 bases each). This CDR3 has 14 amino acids. V shed 4 bases and J shed 5 bases, with 14 bases lying between them. Germline CDR1 is GTSNPN and CDR2 is SVGIG (reference sequence). The CDR3 sequence: CAWKKQGLTGELFF. The CDR3 coding sequence is TGTGCCTGGAAGAAACAGGGACTTACCGGGGAGCTGTTTTTT.

V and J are TRBV2 and TRBJ2-3; TRBD2 matches at 9 bases. V lost 8 bases, J lost 3 bases, and 3 bases stayed unmatched. Germline V gives CDR1 SNHLY, CDR2 FYNNEI. The CDR3 runs to 13 residues. In DNA form, the CDR3 reads TGTGCCAGCTCGACTAGCGGAACAGATACGCAGTATTTT. It yields the protein CASSTSGTDTQYF.

V usage is TRBV30 and J usage is TRBJ2-5; D might be TRBD2 (5 bases). Near its end, the DNA agrees better with TRBJ2-7, so the J call may be wrong. Germline CDR1 and CDR2: GTSNPN and SVGIG (reference sequence). The CDR3 totals 15 residues. The CDR3 sequence is CAWSTDSRSGYEQYF. Written as DNA, the CDR3 is TGTGCCTGGAGTACGGACTCTAGGTCCGGCTACGAGCAGTACTTC.

This chain uses TRBV7-8 with TRBJ2-1, with D unresolved. The germline V gene encodes CDR1 SGHVS and CDR2 FQNEAQ. The V gene lost 3 bases and the J gene lost 4 bases, with 4 bases spanning the gap. This CDR3 spans 12 amino acids. CDR3 protein: CASSLGYNEQFF. The CDR3 coding sequence is TGTGCCAGCAGCTTGGGTTACAATGAGCAGTTCTTC.

The rearrangement links TRBV5-1 to TRBJ2-7; TRBD2 might be the D (7 bases). The CDR3 loop spans 14 amino acids. Trimming took 1 base from V and 4 from J, leaving 12 bases between them. Per the germline V gene, CDR1 is SGHRS and CDR2 is YFSETQ. CDR3 DNA sequence: TGCGCCAGCAGCTTGTCGGGGGGCGAGTACGAGCAGTACTTC. This codes for CASSLSGGEYEQYF.

The chain joins TRBV2 to TRBJ2-7; D possibly matches TRBD1 or TRBD2 (5 bases each). CDR3 length: 15 amino acids. Germline CDR1 and CDR2: SNHLY and FYNNEI. Trimming removed 2 bases at V and 7 bases at J, with 18 bases between. CDR3 nucleotide sequence: TGTGCCAGCAGTGAAATGGGACCTTCTACAACGGAGCAGTACTTC. It yields the protein CASSEMGPSTTEQYF.

The rearrangement links TRBV6-1 to TRBJ2-7; 9 bases are a match to TRBD1. V lost 7 bases, J lost 6 bases, and 4 bases stayed unmatched. Germline values: CDR1 MNHNS, CDR2 SASEGT. This CDR3 has 12 residues. The CDR3 nucleotides read TGTGCCAGCACCGGGACAGGGCGCGAGCAGTACTTC. Encoded protein: CASTGTGREQYF.

The chain has TRBV11-2 and TRBJ2-5; the match to TRBD1 covers 9 bases. The CDR3 contains 16 residues. J gave up 2 bases and V 5 bases, and 9 bases lay outside the gene matches. Germline V gene lookup returns CDR1 SGHAT and CDR2 FQNNGV. The CDR3 loop reads CASSPHPGQGQETQYF. As DNA, the CDR3 is TGTGCCAGCAGCCCACACCCGGGACAGGGACAAGAGACCCAGTACTTC.

The J gene is TRBJ1-4, the V gene TRBV2; D is perhaps TRBD1 (6 bases). V was pared by 6 bases and J by 7 bases, with 21 bases between. CDR1 and CDR2 (germline): SNHLY, FYNNEI. The CDR3 has 16 amino acids. The CDR3 DNA follows: TGTGCCAGCAGGGAACAAACAGGGCTCCCTAGTGAAAAACTGTTTTTT. Protein sequence: CASREQTGLPSEKLFF.

This chain uses TRBV6-1 with TRBJ2-7, with D perhaps matching TRBD2 (5 bases). V shed 0 bases and J shed 3 bases, with 9 bases lying between them. The CDR3 consists of 14 residues. Germline V gives CDR1 MNHNS, CDR2 SASEGT. The CDR3 nucleotides are TGTGCCAGCAGTGAAGCACTCGAGGGCTACGAGCAGTACTTC. The encoded protein is CASSEALEGYEQYF.

The rearrangement joins TRBV27 to TRBJ2-1; 11 nucleotides align to TRBD2. Germline CDR1 is MNHEY and CDR2 is SMNVEV (reference sequence). This CDR3 has 20 residues. With 6 bases clipped from V and 4 bases from J, the junction kept 20 bases outside the gene matches. The CDR3: CASRETDTRLAGGRYNEQFF. The CDR3 DNA follows: TGTGCCAGCAGAGAGACCGATACTCGTTTAGCGGGAGGGCGGTACAATGAGCAGTTCTTC.

J is TRBJ2-7 and V is TRBV7-9; 11 nucleotides line up with TRBD2. Germline CDR1 is SEHNR and CDR2 is FQNEAQ (reference sequence). The V and J ends lost 5 bases and 7 bases, in that order; junction bases with no gene match: 10. This CDR3 has 15 amino acids. CDR3 in DNA: TGTGCCAGCAGCCTTTTGACTAGCGGGATAGGAGAGCAGTACTTC. Translating gives CASSLLTSGIGEQYF.

The rearrangement joins TRBV30 to TRBJ1-2; D is perhaps TRBD1 (5 bases). The CDR3 is 16 amino acids. Germline values: CDR1 GTSNPN, CDR2 SVGIG (reference sequence). The V end lost 2 bases, the J end lost 4 bases, and 20 bases lay between the germline ends. Here the CDR3 DNA reads TGTGCCTGGAGTTCGGCCAACTCCGGGACTCCCTATGGCTACACCTTC. Translated: CAWSSANSGTPYGYTF.

The chain is built from TRBV28 and TRBJ2-6, with 13 nucleotides matching TRBD2. Losses at the gene ends were 2 bases for V and 13 bases for J; bases not matched to a gene: 5. The CDR3 extends over 15 amino acids. Germline values: CDR1 MDHEN, CDR2 SYDVKM. The CDR3 DNA sequence: TGTGCCAGCAGTTTAAGGACTAGCGGGAGACCTGTCCTGACTTTC. Translation: CASSLRTSGRPVLTF.

The CDR3 spells CASSQVNLVNYNEQFF. CDR3 coding DNA: TGCGCCAGCAGCCAAGTTAATCTAGTAAACTACAATGAGCAGTTCTTC. V usage is TRBV4-1 and J usage is TRBJ2-1; D is ambiguous. The length of the CDR3 is 16 residues. Germline V gives CDR1 MGHRA, CDR2 YSYEKL. V was cut by 1 base and J by 3 bases, with 13 bases left in between.

J is TRBJ1-1 and V is TRBV9; tentatively, D is TRBD1 (5 bases). Germline V gene lookup returns CDR1 SGDLS and CDR2 YYNGEE. V dropped 6 bases and J dropped 5 bases, with 23 bases sitting between them. There are 16 residues in the CDR3. CDR3 sequence (DNA): TGTGCCAGCAAGGAGTGGGAGGGACCCTCATGGACTGAAGCTTTCTTT. Its translation is CASKEWEGPSWTEAFF.